The rows below give T cell receptor beta chains drawn from one sample of a study of T cells after yellow fever vaccination. TCRdb ran MiXCR on the 5' RACE reads and lists one entry per CDR3 protein. The sample contains over 300,000 distinct CDR3 sequences, about 6.9% of which appear only once. The starting material was PBMCs, obtained about 41 days after the first yellow fever vaccination. The receptor set was obtained from a man between 18 and 29 years old who received the YFV17D yellow fever vaccine. Each CDR3 is given with its conserved first and last residue. A D gene is named only where the DNA matches it firmly. Clone size is not always given. Where it is, it says once, few, many or a class for expanded clones.

clone_size: .
j_call: TRBJ1-6
v_call: TRBV4-3
d_call: TRBD1
cdr3_aa: CASSQGLKGTGGSPLHF
cdr3_nt: TGCGCCAGCAGCCAAGGCCTCAAAGGGACAGGGGGTTCACCCCTCCACTTT

clone_size: few
j_call: TRBJ2-2
v_call: TRBV4-3
d_call: .
cdr3_aa: CASSQDSNTGELFF
cdr3_nt: TGCGCCAGCAGCCAAGACTCAAACACCGGGGAGCTGTTTTTT

clone_size: few
j_call: TRBJ1-6
v_call: TRBV5-5
d_call: TRBD1
cdr3_aa: CASSLTTGGMNSPLHF
cdr3_nt: TGTGCCAGCAGCTTGACCACAGGGGGCATGAATTCACCCCTCCACTTT

clone_size: .
j_call: TRBJ1-1
v_call: TRBV7-2
d_call: .
cdr3_aa: CASSPRSDTEAFF
cdr3_nt: TGTGCCAGCAGCCCCCGAAGCGACACTGAAGCTTTCTTT

clone_size: many
j_call: TRBJ1-6
v_call: TRBV7-2
d_call: .
cdr3_aa: CASSRRFNSPLHF
cdr3_nt: TGTGCCAGCAGCCGACGGTTTAATTCACCCCTCCACTTT

clone_size: many
j_call: TRBJ2-2
v_call: TRBV4-3
d_call: TRBD1
cdr3_aa: CASSQEHRGVGELFF
cdr3_nt: TGCGCCAGCAGCCAAGAACACAGGGGAGTCGGGGAGCTGTTTTTT

clone_size: few
j_call: TRBJ2-1
v_call: TRBV5-4
d_call: .
cdr3_aa: CASSWGYNEQFF
cdr3_nt: TGTGCCAGCAGCTGGGGTTACAATGAGCAGTTCTTC

clone_size: .
j_call: TRBJ2-6
v_call: TRBV4-1
d_call: .
cdr3_aa: CASRAVDRTNSGANVLTF
cdr3_nt: TGCGCCAGCAGGGCTGTGGACAGAACTAACTCTGGGGCCAACGTCCTGACTTTC

clone_size: many
j_call: TRBJ2-5
v_call: TRBV7-2
d_call: .
cdr3_aa: CASSRRTEETQYF
cdr3_nt: TGTGCCAGCAGCCGACGGACAGAAGAGACCCAGTACTTC

clone_size: many
j_call: TRBJ2-7
v_call: TRBV6-2/TRBV6-3
d_call: .
cdr3_aa: CASSFNRAYEQYF
cdr3_nt: TGTGCCAGCAGTTTCAACAGGGCCTACGAGCAGTACTTC

clone_size: .
j_call: TRBJ2-1
v_call: TRBV20-1
d_call: .
cdr3_aa: CSAQGGLGNEQFF
cdr3_nt: TGCAGTGCCCAGGGAGGCCTTGGAAATGAGCAGTTCTTC

clone_size: .
j_call: TRBJ2-3
v_call: TRBV20-1
d_call: .
cdr3_aa: CSARARQGSTDTQYF
cdr3_nt: TGCAGTGCTAGAGCGCGTCAGGGTAGCACAGATACGCAGTATTTT

clone_size: .
j_call: TRBJ1-2
v_call: TRBV6-2/TRBV6-3
d_call: .
cdr3_aa: CASSHRDRYGYTF
cdr3_nt: TGTGCCAGCAGTCACCGGGACCGCTATGGCTACACCTTC

clone_size: .
j_call: TRBJ2-7
v_call: TRBV5-5
d_call: TRBD2
cdr3_aa: CASSLGTSQYEQYF
cdr3_nt: TGTGCCAGCAGCTTGGGGACTAGCCAATACGAGCAGTACTTC

clone_size: few
j_call: TRBJ2-1
v_call: TRBV5-1
d_call: TRBD1
cdr3_aa: CASSFGQGGTDEQFF
cdr3_nt: TGCGCCAGCAGCTTTGGACAGGGTGGGACTGATGAGCAGTTCTTC

clone_size: many
j_call: TRBJ2-1
v_call: TRBV7-2
d_call: .
cdr3_aa: CASSQNNEQFF
cdr3_nt: TGTGCCAGCAGCCAGAACAATGAGCAGTTCTTC

clone_size: many
j_call: TRBJ2-3
v_call: TRBV7-2
d_call: .
cdr3_aa: CASTWTAATDTQYF
cdr3_nt: TGTGCCAGCACCTGGACCGCAGCCACAGATACGCAGTATTTT

clone_size: few
j_call: TRBJ1-2
v_call: TRBV28
d_call: TRBD1
cdr3_aa: CASSSGQGHIGYTF
cdr3_nt: TGTGCCAGCAGTTCCGGACAGGGGCATATTGGCTACACCTTC

clone_size: .
j_call: TRBJ1-1
v_call: TRBV12-3/TRBV12-4
d_call: TRBD1
cdr3_aa: CASRPTGGTEAFF
cdr3_nt: TGTGCCAGCAGACCGACAGGGGGGACTGAAGCTTTCTTT

clone_size: few
j_call: TRBJ2-3
v_call: TRBV7-3
d_call: TRBD2
cdr3_aa: CASSLRAQAGGTDTQYF
cdr3_nt: TGTGCCAGCAGCTTAAGAGCGCAAGCGGGGGGGACAGATACGCAGTATTTT

clone_size: .
j_call: TRBJ2-2
v_call: TRBV28
d_call: .
cdr3_aa: CASTPSGAGESGELIF
cdr3_nt: TGTGCCAGCACCCCCTCTGGAGCAGGGGAGTCCGGGGAGCTGATTTTT

clone_size: many
j_call: TRBJ1-2
v_call: TRBV7-9
d_call: .
cdr3_aa: CASSPPVGRPGYTF
cdr3_nt: TGTGCCAGCAGCCCCCCAGTGGGGCGCCCCGGCTACACCTTC

clone_size: few
j_call: TRBJ1-1
v_call: TRBV11-2
d_call: .
cdr3_aa: CASSLPMGGTEAFF
cdr3_nt: TGTGCCAGCAGCTTACCTATGGGGGGAACTGAAGCTTTCTTT

clone_size: .
j_call: TRBJ1-1
v_call: TRBV7-2
d_call: .
cdr3_aa: CASSLGAGTNTEAFF
cdr3_nt: TGTGCCAGCTCCTTAGGGGCAGGGACGAACACTGAAGCTTTCTTT

clone_size: few
j_call: TRBJ2-5
v_call: TRBV20-1
d_call: TRBD2
cdr3_aa: CSARDRQRGWQETQYF
cdr3_nt: TGCAGTGCTAGAGATAGGCAGCGGGGGTGGCAAGAGACCCAGTACTTC

clone_size: once
j_call: TRBJ2-3
v_call: TRBV20-1
d_call: TRBD2
cdr3_aa: CCAIRLAGESRDTQYF
cdr3_nt: TGCTGTGCCATCCGACTAGCGGGGGAGTCCCGTGATACGCAGTATTTT

clone_size: .
j_call: TRBJ1-2
v_call: TRBV4-1
d_call: .
cdr3_aa: CASSQDQGPNYGYTF
cdr3_nt: TGCGCCAGCAGCCAAGATCAGGGACCTAACTATGGCTACACCTTC

clone_size: .
j_call: TRBJ1-5
v_call: TRBV20-1
d_call: TRBD1
cdr3_aa: CSASDRGNQPQHF
cdr3_nt: TGCAGTGCTAGCGACAGGGGCAATCAGCCCCAGCATTTT

clone_size: .
j_call: TRBJ1-1
v_call: TRBV6-1
d_call: .
cdr3_aa: CASSNAGGGTEAFF
cdr3_nt: TGTGCCAGCAGTAACGCCGGGGGGGGGACTGAAGCTTTCTTT

clone_size: few
j_call: TRBJ2-6
v_call: TRBV6-2/TRBV6-3
d_call: TRBD2
cdr3_aa: CASTTTPGRGVLYSGANVLTF
cdr3_nt: TGTGCCAGCACTACAACCCCGGGGCGGGGGGTTCTTTACTCTGGGGCCAACGTCCTGACTTTC

clone_size: .
j_call: TRBJ2-5
v_call: TRBV7-2
d_call: TRBD1
cdr3_aa: CASSPGTLQGIQETQYF
cdr3_nt: TGTGCCAGCAGCCCAGGGACCCTACAGGGGATCCAAGAGACCCAGTACTTC

clone_size: few
j_call: TRBJ2-1
v_call: TRBV7-2
d_call: .
cdr3_aa: CASSLAPLLQGFDEQFF
cdr3_nt: TGTGCCAGCAGCTTAGCCCCCCTCCTGCAGGGTTTCGATGAGCAGTTCTTC

clone_size: few
j_call: TRBJ2-1
v_call: TRBV9
d_call: TRBD2
cdr3_aa: CASSVEGRDNEQFF
cdr3_nt: TGTGCCAGCAGCGTAGAGGGGAGGGACAATGAGCAGTTCTTC

clone_size: few
j_call: TRBJ2-1
v_call: TRBV5-1
d_call: TRBD2
cdr3_aa: CASSLGTSRGNEQFF
cdr3_nt: TGCGCCAGCAGCTTGGGGACTAGTCGGGGCAATGAGCAGTTCTTC

clone_size: .
j_call: TRBJ1-1
v_call: TRBV7-2
d_call: .
cdr3_aa: CASSWGLEGTEAFF
cdr3_nt: TGTGCCAGCAGCTGGGGGCTGGAGGGCACTGAAGCTTTCTTT

clone_size: .
j_call: TRBJ1-4
v_call: TRBV5-1
d_call: .
cdr3_aa: CASSFSVTTNEKLFF
cdr3_nt: TGCGCCAGCAGTTTCAGCGTTACAACTAATGAAAAACTGTTTTTT

clone_size: few
j_call: TRBJ1-1
v_call: TRBV28
d_call: .
cdr3_aa: CASSLVQPNTEAFF
cdr3_nt: TGTGCCAGCAGTTTAGTACAGCCGAACACTGAAGCTTTCTTT

clone_size: .
j_call: TRBJ1-1
v_call: TRBV5-1
d_call: .
cdr3_aa: CASTLLLGTEAFF
cdr3_nt: TGCGCCAGCACCCTCCTCCTGGGGACTGAAGCTTTCTTT

clone_size: .
j_call: TRBJ2-5
v_call: TRBV5-4
d_call: .
cdr3_aa: CASSVDTAVGTQYF
cdr3_nt: TGTGCCAGCAGCGTGGACACTGCGGTAGGGACCCAGTACTTC

clone_size: many
j_call: TRBJ2-5
v_call: TRBV7-2
d_call: TRBD2
cdr3_aa: CASSKNGGVQETQYF
cdr3_nt: TGTGCCAGCAGCAAAAACGGGGGGGTACAAGAGACCCAGTACTTC

clone_size: .
j_call: TRBJ1-3
v_call: TRBV12-3/TRBV12-4
d_call: .
cdr3_aa: CASRGDSGNTIYF
cdr3_nt: TGTGCCAGCAGGGGTGACTCTGGAAACACCATATATTTT

clone_size: few
j_call: TRBJ2-2
v_call: TRBV14
d_call: TRBD2
cdr3_aa: CASSQLLAGSNTGELFF
cdr3_nt: TGTGCCAGCAGCCAGTTACTAGCGGGGTCGAACACCGGGGAGCTGTTTTTT

clone_size: many
j_call: TRBJ1-5
v_call: TRBV6-5
d_call: .
cdr3_aa: CASSYRKGWGNQPQHF
cdr3_nt: TGTGCCAGCAGTTACCGTAAGGGTTGGGGCAATCAGCCCCAGCATTTT

clone_size: few
j_call: TRBJ1-3
v_call: TRBV9
d_call: .
cdr3_aa: CASSVKGGGSGNTIYF
cdr3_nt: TGTGCCAGCAGCGTAAAAGGGGGGGGCTCTGGAAACACCATATATTTT

clone_size: .
j_call: TRBJ2-6
v_call: TRBV9
d_call: TRBD1
cdr3_aa: CASSSPPGQGTSGANVLTF
cdr3_nt: TGTGCCAGCAGCTCACCACCCGGACAGGGGACCTCTGGGGCCAACGTCCTGACTTTC

clone_size: few
j_call: TRBJ2-4
v_call: TRBV13
d_call: TRBD1
cdr3_aa: CASSPRTGGYGNIQYF
cdr3_nt: TGTGCCAGCAGCCCCCGGACAGGGGGCTATGGAAACATTCAGTACTTC

clone_size: few
j_call: TRBJ2-5
v_call: TRBV19
d_call: .
cdr3_aa: CASTSSGRETQYF
cdr3_nt: TGTGCCAGTACCTCGTCGGGGCGGGAGACCCAGTACTTC

clone_size: many
j_call: TRBJ2-3
v_call: TRBV7-9
d_call: TRBD2
cdr3_aa: CASSSGTSGGTDTQYF
cdr3_nt: TGTGCCAGCAGCTCCGGGACTAGCGGGGGAACAGATACGCAGTATTTT

clone_size: few
j_call: TRBJ1-1
v_call: TRBV20-1
d_call: .
cdr3_aa: CSARDRRGAGVAFF
cdr3_nt: TGCAGTGCTAGAGATCGAAGGGGCGCGGGGGTTGCTTTCTTT

clone_size: few
j_call: TRBJ1-4
v_call: TRBV4-3
d_call: TRBD1
cdr3_aa: CASSHGRTGALEFSEKLFF
cdr3_nt: TGCGCCAGCAGCCATGGAAGGACAGGGGCTTTGGAGTTTTCTGAAAAACTGTTTTTT

clone_size: many
j_call: TRBJ1-2
v_call: TRBV29-1
d_call: .
cdr3_aa: CSVEEYGRRPLNYGYTF
cdr3_nt: TGCAGCGTTGAAGAGTACGGGAGACGGCCCCTGAACTATGGCTACACCTTC